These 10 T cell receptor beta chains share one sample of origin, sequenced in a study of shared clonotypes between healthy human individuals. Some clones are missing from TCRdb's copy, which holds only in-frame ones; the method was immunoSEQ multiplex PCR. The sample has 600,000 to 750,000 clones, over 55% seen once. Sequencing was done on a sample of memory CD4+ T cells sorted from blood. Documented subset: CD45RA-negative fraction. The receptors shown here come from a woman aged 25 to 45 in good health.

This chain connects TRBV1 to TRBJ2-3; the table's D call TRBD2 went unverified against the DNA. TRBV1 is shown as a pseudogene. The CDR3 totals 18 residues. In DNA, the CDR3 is TGCACCAGCAGCTACACTCTTAGCGGGCGGAGACGTTTGGATACGCAGTATTTT. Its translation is CTSSYTLSGRRRLDTQYF.

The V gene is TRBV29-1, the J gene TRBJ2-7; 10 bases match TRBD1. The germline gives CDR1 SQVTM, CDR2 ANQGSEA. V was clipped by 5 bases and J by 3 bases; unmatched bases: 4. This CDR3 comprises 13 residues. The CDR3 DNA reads TGCAGCGTTCGGGGGACAGGGGTCTACGAGCAGTACTTC. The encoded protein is CSVRGTGVYEQYF.

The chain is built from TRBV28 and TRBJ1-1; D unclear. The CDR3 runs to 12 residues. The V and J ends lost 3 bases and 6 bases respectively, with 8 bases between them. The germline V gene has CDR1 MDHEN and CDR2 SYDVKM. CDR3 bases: TGTGCCAGCAGTTTCAGGTCAGCTGAAGCTTTCTTT. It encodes CASSFRSAEAFF. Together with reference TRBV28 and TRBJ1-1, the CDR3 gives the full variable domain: DVKVTQSSRYLVKRTGEKVFLECVQDMDHENMFWYRQDPGLGLRLIYFSYDVKMKEKGDIPEGYSVSREKKERFSLILESASTNQTSMYLCASSFRSAEAFFGQGTRLTVV.

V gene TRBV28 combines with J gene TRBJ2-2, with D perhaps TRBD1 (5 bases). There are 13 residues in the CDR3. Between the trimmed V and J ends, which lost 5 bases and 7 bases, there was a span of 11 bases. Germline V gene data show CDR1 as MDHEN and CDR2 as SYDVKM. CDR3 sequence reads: CASSPPRGGELFF. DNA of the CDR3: TGTGCCAGCAGTCCCCCTAGGGGCGGGGAGCTGTTTTTT.

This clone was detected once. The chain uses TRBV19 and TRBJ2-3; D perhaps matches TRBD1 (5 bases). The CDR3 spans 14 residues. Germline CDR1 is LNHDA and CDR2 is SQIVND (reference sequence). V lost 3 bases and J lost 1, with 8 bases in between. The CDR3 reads CASSIVRGTDTQYF. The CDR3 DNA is TGTGCCAGTAGTATCGTCAGGGGCACAGATACGCAGTATTTT.

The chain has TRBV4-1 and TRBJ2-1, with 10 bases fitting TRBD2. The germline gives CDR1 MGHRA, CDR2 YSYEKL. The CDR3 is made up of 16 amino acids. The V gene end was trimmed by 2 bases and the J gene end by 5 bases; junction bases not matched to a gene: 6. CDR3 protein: CASSQNRLAGDNEQFF. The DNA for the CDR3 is TGCGCCAGCAGCCAAAACAGACTAGCGGGCGACAATGAGCAGTTCTTC.

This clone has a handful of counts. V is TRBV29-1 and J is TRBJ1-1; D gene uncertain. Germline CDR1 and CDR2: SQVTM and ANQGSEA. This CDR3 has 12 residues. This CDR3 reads CSYGPRDTEAFF. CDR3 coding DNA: TGCAGTTACGGGCCAAGGGACACTGAAGCTTTCTTT.

CDR3 sequence: CASSIITGPNNGYTF. The CDR3 DNA follows: TGTGCCAGTAGTATAATAACGGGGCCGAACAATGGCTACACCTTC. The chain has TRBV19 and TRBJ1-2, with a weak D call TRBD1 (5 bases). Per the germline V gene, CDR1 is LNHDA and CDR2 is SQIVND (reference sequence). CDR3 length equals 15 residues. The V and J ends lost 2 bases and 6 bases respectively, with 16 bases between them.

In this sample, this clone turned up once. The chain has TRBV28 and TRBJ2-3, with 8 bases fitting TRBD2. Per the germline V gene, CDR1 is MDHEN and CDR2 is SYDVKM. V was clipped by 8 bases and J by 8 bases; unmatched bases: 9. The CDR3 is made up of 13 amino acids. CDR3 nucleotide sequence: TGTGCCAGCGAGGATAGCGGGGCGGGTACGCAGTATTTT. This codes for CASEDSGAGTQYF.

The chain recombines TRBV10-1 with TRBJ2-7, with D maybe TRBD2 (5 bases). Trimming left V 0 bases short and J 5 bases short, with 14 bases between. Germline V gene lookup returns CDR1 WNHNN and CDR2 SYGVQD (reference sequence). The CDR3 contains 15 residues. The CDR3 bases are TGCGCCAGCAGTGAGTCCCTCCTCTACGGGAACGAGCAGTACTTC. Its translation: CASSESLLYGNEQYF.